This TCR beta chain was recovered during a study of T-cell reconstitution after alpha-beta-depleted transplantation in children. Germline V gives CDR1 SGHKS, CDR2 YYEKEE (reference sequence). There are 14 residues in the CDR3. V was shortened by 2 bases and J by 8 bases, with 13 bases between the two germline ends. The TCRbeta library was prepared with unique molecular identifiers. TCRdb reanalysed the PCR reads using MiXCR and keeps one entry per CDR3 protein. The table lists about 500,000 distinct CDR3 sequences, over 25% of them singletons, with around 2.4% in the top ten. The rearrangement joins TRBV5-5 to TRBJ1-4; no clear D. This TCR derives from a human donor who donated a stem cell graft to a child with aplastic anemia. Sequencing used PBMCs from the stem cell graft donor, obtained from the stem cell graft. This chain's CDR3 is CASSLTRWEEKLFF. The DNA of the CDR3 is TGTGCCAGCAGCTTAACCCGGTGGGAGGAAAAACTGTTTTTT.